The clone carrying this TCR beta chain turned up a few times. Its antigen is undetermined. This specimen belongs to a study of T-cell memory formation after mild COVID-19. Study as a whole: Largely donor-specific TCR clusters were found. Study-level points and caveats: Contracting CD4+ clones lay largely in CM and EM, with CD8+ ones residing in EMRA.

TCRdb reprocessed the 5' RACE reads via MiXCR and lists one record per CDR3 protein. The table lists around 300,000 distinct CDR3 sequences, 10% to 15% of them singletons. Germline values: CDR1 DFQATT, CDR2 SNEGSKA (reference sequence). The CDR3 consists of 12 residues. Sequenced sample: PBMCs or a T cell subset sorted from them (not recorded which). The chain uses TRBV20-1 and TRBJ1-1; tentatively, D is TRBD1 (6 bases). The sequence derives from a man younger than 30 who had mild COVID-19 (a few samples of this study predate the infection). Cell type and time point are not known. CDR3 nucleotide sequence: TGCAGGGCCGGACAGTTGAACACTGAAGCTTTCTTT. Protein product: CRAGQLNTEAFF.